This T cell receptor (beta chain) is from a study of beta chain features in type 1 diabetes. Study results and caveats: It was not settled here whether HLA type affects TCRB rearrangement.

Investigators reverse transcribed all isolated RNA, so they sequenced expressed TCRB transcripts. The method was immunoSEQ multiplex PCR; TCRdb's version includes in-frame clones alone and lacks a portion of them. The data contain hundreds of thousands of clones, less than 20% of them singletons. In germline, CDR1 is SGHTA, CDR2 FQGNSA. The length of the CDR3 is 16 residues. V shed 4 bases, J shed 4 bases, and the junction held 4 bases outside the gene matches. Concerning this clone itself: Its antigen is not identified.

Sequencing was performed on naive CD4+ T cells from blood. V usage is TRBV7-2 and J usage is TRBJ2-1, with 13 bases fitting TRBD2. This clonotype was obtained from a man younger than 35 in good health. The CDR3 DNA is TGTGCCAGCAGCTCAGGGACTAGCGGGGATTACAATGAGCAGTTCTTC. Protein sequence: CASSSGTSGDYNEQFF. The entire variable domain, with the rest obtained from reference TRBV7-2 and TRBJ2-1, is as follows: GAGVSQSPSNKVTEKGKDVELRCDPISGHTALYWYRQSLGQGLEFLIYFQGNSAPDKSGLPSDRFSAERTGGSVSTLTIQRTQQEDSAVYLCASSSGTSGDYNEQFFGPGTRLTVL.